A selection of T cell receptor beta chains follows, all from one sample in a study of technical replicates of blood from a handful of donors. The repertoire was sequenced with immunoSEQ multiplex PCR; TCRdb's copy has only in-frame clones and lacks some. Among 50,000 to 80,000 clones listed, approximately 86% were seen once. Sequencing was done on a sample of PBMCs. The receptors originated from a human donor in good health. Some clones in this sample may be carry-over from other donors' samples. CDR3s include the opening cysteine and the closing phenylalanine or tryptophan. Fields, in order: D gene, V gene, J gene, clone size, CDR3 DNA, CDR3 protein. D genes are given only for firm matches. The size of a clone is reported for some rows only, either as once, few or many, or as a class for expanded clones.

TRBD2	TRBV2	TRBJ2-5	.	TGTGCCACCACTGGGACTAGCGGGAGAGGAGGGACCCAGTACTTC	CATTGTSGRGGTQYF
.	TRBV9	TRBJ2-1	.	TGTGCCAGCAGCGGAGGAGGTGGGAGCGTCTCCTACAATGAGCAGTTCTTC	CASSGGGGSVSYNEQFF
TRBD2	TRBV28	TRBJ2-7	.	TGTGCCAGCCCCCCGGGGGGGGGATGGGTGAAGGGAGCCGAGCAGTACTTC	CASPPGGGWVKGAEQYF
TRBD1	TRBV29-1	TRBJ2-7	.	TGCAGCGTTGCCCGGACAGGGACCCACGAGCAGTACTTC	CSVARTGTHEQYF
TRBD1	TRBV6-4	TRBJ2-1	.	TGTGCCAGCAGTGGGGACAGCTACAATGAGCAGTTCTTC	CASSGDSYNEQFF
TRBD1	TRBV14	TRBJ1-2	.	TGTGCCAGCAGCGTTATTCCGACAGGGGGCCTCTATGGCTACACCTTC	CASSVIPTGGLYGYTF
TRBD1	TRBV6-6	TRBJ2-7	few	TGTGCCAGCAGTTACGACAGGGGCCCCTACGAGCAGTACTTC	CASSYDRGPYEQYF
.	TRBV9	TRBJ1-4	.	TGTGCCAGCAGCTTCAGACAGGATGAAAAACTGTTTTTT	CASSFRQDEKLFF
.	TRBV15	TRBJ2-3	.	TGTGCCACCAGCAGGAGTAGCCCAGATACGCAGTATTTT	CATSRSSPDTQYF
TRBD2	TRBV7-9	TRBJ2-5	.	TGTGCCAGCAGCTTAAATCCGGGGGGTAAGGAGACCCAGTACTTC	CASSLNPGGKETQYF
TRBD2	TRBV30	TRBJ2-1	.	TGTGCCTGGAGCAAGGGACTAGCGGTTTACAATGAGCAGTTCTTC	CAWSKGLAVYNEQFF
TRBD2	TRBV7-9	TRBJ2-4	.	TGTGCCAGCAGCCGGCCCGGGACTAGCAACATTCAGTACTTC	CASSRPGTSNIQYF
TRBD2	TRBV7-6	TRBJ2-2	.	TGTGCCAGCAGCTCGTCTCTAGCGGGAGGCGGGGAGCTGTTTTTT	CASSSSLAGGGELFF
TRBD1	TRBV5-1	TRBJ2-2	once	TGCGCCAGCAGCCGTCGACAGGGGGACACCGGGGAGCTGTTTTTT	CASSRRQGDTGELFF
.	TRBV15	TRBJ2-7	.	TGTGCCACCAGCAGGTTTCTCTCCGAGCAGTACTTC	CATSRFLSEQYF
.	TRBV4-1	TRBJ1-5	.	TGCGCCAGCAGCCACAACTCAGGGCGTGATCAGCCCCAGCATTTT	CASSHNSGRDQPQHF
TRBD1	TRBV19	TRBJ2-6	once	TGTGCCAGTAGTATCCGGGAAGGGGGCCTTTCTGGGGCCAACGTCCTGACTTTC	CASSIREGGLSGANVLTF
TRBD1	TRBV10-3	TRBJ2-7	.	TGTGCCACCAAAGTACAGGGGTTGGCCTACGAGCAGTACTTC	CATKVQGLAYEQYF
.	TRBV5-6	TRBJ1-5	.	TGTGCCAGCAGCCGCAGGCCCAATCAGCCCCAGCATTTT	CASSRRPNQPQHF
TRBD2	TRBV4-3	TRBJ2-1	.	TGCGCCAGCAGCCAAGAGGTCGGGAGCGGGAGTCCTTACAATGAGCAGTTCTTC	CASSQEVGSGSPYNEQFF
.	TRBV6-1	TRBJ2-7	.	TGTGCCAGCAGCGCTCGACAAGCTCCTTCCTACGAGCAGTACTTC	CASSARQAPSYEQYF
TRBD2	TRBV7-2	TRBJ2-7	.	TGTGCCAGCAGCCAGACGGCTAGCGGGGGTTACGAGCAGTACTTC	CASSQTASGGYEQYF
.	TRBV5-1	TRBJ1-2	.	TGCGCCAGCAGCACAGGGCTGAAGGGGTCCCTTGACTATGGCTACACCTTC	CASSTGLKGSLDYGYTF
.	TRBV27	TRBJ1-4	.	TGTGCCAGCAGTTTAGGTGTAGGGCAGGGTGTTGAAAAACTGTTTTTT	CASSLGVGQGVEKLFF
TRBD1	TRBV11-2	TRBJ1-4	.	TGTGCCAGCAGCTCCCCGACAGGGGGGAGAGAAAAACTGTTTTTT	CASSSPTGGREKLFF
TRBD2	TRBV29-1	TRBJ2-3	.	TGCAGCGAATCGGGGGGAGAGGGTACTACGCAGTATTTT	CSESGGEGTTQYF
TRBD1	TRBV5-4	TRBJ2-7	.	TGTGCCAGCAGCAGCGGACAGGGTCCCTTCTACGAGCAGTACTTC	CASSSGQGPFYEQYF
.	TRBV4-1	TRBJ1-3	.	TGCGCCAGCAGCCAAGGTACTGACGGGATAAACACCATATATTTT	CASSQGTDGINTIYF
.	TRBV7-9	TRBJ1-2	.	TGTGCCAGCAGCTTAGCTGCCGCGCTCTACACCTTC	CASSLAAALYTF
.	TRBV4-1	TRBJ1-2	.	TGCGCCAGCAGCCAAGATGCTCGGGAGGGGCTTATTAACTATGGCTACACCTTC	CASSQDAREGLINYGYTF
.	TRBV2	TRBJ2-4	.	TGTGCCAGCAGTGAAGCCGGGCGGAGGGACATTCAGTACTTC	CASSEAGRRDIQYF
TRBD1	TRBV19	TRBJ1-1	few	TGTGCCAGTAGTATAAGACAGGGAAACACTGAAGCTTTCTTT	CASSIRQGNTEAFF
.	TRBV6-5	TRBJ2-7	once	TGTGCCAGCAGTTACGTGGGGACACTAGACTACGAGCAGTACTTC	CASSYVGTLDYEQYF
TRBD1	TRBV27	TRBJ1-2	once	TGTGCCAGCAGTTTCAGGGACAGAACCTATGGCTACACCTTC	CASSFRDRTYGYTF
.	TRBV30	TRBJ2-7	.	TGTGCCTGGAGTGTCCCGGGCAGGGTCGCCTACGAGCAGTACTTC	CAWSVPGRVAYEQYF
.	TRBV7-8	TRBJ1-3	.	TGTGCCAGCAGCTACACACAGGGTTCTTCTGGAAACACCATATATTTT	CASSYTQGSSGNTIYF
.	TRBV5-4	TRBJ1-1	.	TGTGCCAGCAGCTTGGTTGGGGACTACACTGAAGCTTTCTTT	CASSLVGDYTEAFF
.	TRBV7-9	TRBJ1-1	.	TGTGCCAGCAGCTTACAAGGAGAGAACACTGAAGCTTTCTTT	CASSLQGENTEAFF
TRBD2	TRBV6-1	TRBJ2-1	once	TGTGCCAGCAGCCCCGGGACTAGCGGGGGACATGAGCAGTTCTTC	CASSPGTSGGHEQFF
TRBD1	TRBV5-1	TRBJ2-7	.	TGCGCCAGCAGCACAGTTTTGGCGGCAGGGGGAAGGGGTATCGCCGAGCAGTACTTC	CASSTVLAAGGRGIAEQYF
.	TRBV6-1	TRBJ2-1	once	TGTGCCAGCAGGGCTAGGGAGATGTCCTACAATGAGCAGTTCTTC	CASRAREMSYNEQFF
TRBD1	TRBV7-2	TRBJ1-2	.	TGTGCCAGCAGCCGGACAGGTGCTAACTATGGCTACACCTTC	CASSRTGANYGYTF
.	TRBV4-2	TRBJ1-1	.	TGTGCCAGCAGCCTTCAGTCGGCCGGGTATATGAACACTGAAGCTTTCTTT	CASSLQSAGYMNTEAFF
TRBD2	TRBV5-1	TRBJ2-1	.	TGCGCCAGCAGCCCGCGGGGGGGCCAGAACAATGAGCAGTTCTTC	CASSPRGGQNNEQFF
.	TRBV6-1	TRBJ2-7	.	TGTGCCAGCAGTGAACGGGGTAGCTACGAGCAGTACTTC	CASSERGSYEQYF
.	TRBV6-5	TRBJ1-5	.	TGTGCCAGCAGTCCAGACAGACGAATGAATCAGCCCCAGCATTTT	CASSPDRRMNQPQHF
TRBD1	TRBV2	TRBJ1-5	.	TGTGCCGGGGGACAGGGGCGTCAGCCCCAGCATTTT	CAGGQGRQPQHF
TRBD2	TRBV7-8	TRBJ2-1	once	TGTGCCAGCAGCTTAGACAGCGGGAGGGCCAGTGAGCAGTTCTTC	CASSLDSGRASEQFF
.	TRBV2	TRBJ1-5	.	TGTGCCAGCAGTGTGGTACAGGGCAATCAGCCCCAGCATTTT	CASSVVQGNQPQHF
.	TRBV5-6	TRBJ1-3	.	TGTGCCAGCAGCCGTCTGGGGGAGGCTGGAAACACCATATATTTT	CASSRLGEAGNTIYF
.	TRBV11-2	TRBJ2-1	.	TGTGCCAGCAGGAGACTAGTGGCGAATGAGCAGTTCTTC	CASRRLVANEQFF
.	TRBV4-2	TRBJ1-3	.	TGTGCCAGCAGCTCTAGCCTACAGGGAACTGGAAACACCATATATTTT	CASSSSLQGTGNTIYF
.	TRBV5-6	TRBJ1-4	.	TGTGCCAGCAGCTCACAGGGCCGTGAAAAACTGTTTTTT	CASSSQGREKLFF
TRBD2	TRBV12-5	TRBJ2-1	few	TGTGCTAGTGGTGCCGAGAGCGGGAGGGGTTACAATGAGCAGTTCTTC	CASGAESGRGYNEQFF
TRBD2	TRBV4-3	TRBJ2-7	.	TGCGCCAGCAGCCAACTAGCGGGAGGCTACGAGCAGTACTTC	CASSQLAGGYEQYF